This TCR beta chain came from a study of shared clonotypes between healthy human individuals. Background on the study: Three plates were used per donor for CD4 naive, three for CD4 memory, two for CD8 naive and one for CD8 memory. Findings and limits, study-wide: Non-shared clonotypes showed lower generation probabilities than clonotypes common to all four donors. As a rule, naive subsets had a larger estimated richness than memory subsets.

Libraries were prepared by immunoSEQ multiplex PCR; TCRdb keeps only in-frame clonotypes and omits some of them. This table holds around 700,000 clones, around 67% found once. This CDR3 is built from 15 residues. CDR1 is MNHEY and CDR2 is SVGAGI in the germline V gene. V gave up 6 bases and J gave up 9 bases; unmatched junction bases: 7. The donor population consisted of healthy HIV-negative adults with no recent acute infections or vaccinations. A note on this clone: Its cognate antigen is unknown.

The chain has TRBV6-5 and TRBJ2-1, with 14 bases identical to TRBD2. The sample was memory CD4+ T cells sorted from blood. The subset denotes: CD45RA-negative fraction. This TCR derives from a woman in her twenties or thirties in good health. CDR3 protein: CASRPGTSGRGEQFF. CDR3 DNA sequence: TGTGCCAGCAGACCCGGGACTAGCGGGAGAGGTGAGCAGTTCTTC.